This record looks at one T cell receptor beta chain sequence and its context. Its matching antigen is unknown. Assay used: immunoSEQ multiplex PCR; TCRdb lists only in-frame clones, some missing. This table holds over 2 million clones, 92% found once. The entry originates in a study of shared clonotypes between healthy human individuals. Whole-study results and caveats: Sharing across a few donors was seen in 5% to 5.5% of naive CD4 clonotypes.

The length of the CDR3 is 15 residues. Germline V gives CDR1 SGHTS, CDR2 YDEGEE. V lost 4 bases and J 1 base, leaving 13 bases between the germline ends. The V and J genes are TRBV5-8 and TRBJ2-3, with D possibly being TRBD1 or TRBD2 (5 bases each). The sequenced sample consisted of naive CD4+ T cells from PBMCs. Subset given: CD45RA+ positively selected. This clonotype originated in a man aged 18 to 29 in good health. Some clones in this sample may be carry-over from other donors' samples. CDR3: CASSPLGGRTDTQYF. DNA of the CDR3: TGTGCCAGCAGCCCCCTTGGGGGACGCACAGATACGCAGTATTTT.